Below, 11 T cell receptor beta chains from the same sample are listed, as sequenced in a study of technical replicates of blood from a handful of donors. The method was immunoSEQ multiplex PCR; TCRdb's version includes in-frame clones alone and lacks a portion of them. Here the sample spans over 50,000 clones, approximately 83% being singletons. What was sequenced was PBMCs. Receptors originate from a human donor in good health. Some clones in this sample may be carry-over from other donors' samples.

The chain combines TRBV11-2 with TRBJ2-1, with TRBD2 identical over 9 bases. This CDR3 is built from 15 residues. Germline trimming cut 5 bases from V and 7 bases from J; bases unmatched to any gene: 9. Germline V CDR1 and CDR2: SGHAT, FQNNGV. The CDR3 nucleotides read TGTGCCAGCAGCCCCTATAGCGGGAGAACGAATGAGCAGTTCTTC. This translates into CASSPYSGRTNEQFF.

CDR3 nucleotides: TGTGCCAGCTCACCAACAGGGACCTATGGCTACACCTTC. As protein: CASSPTGTYGYTF. This sequence joins TRBV18 and TRBJ1-2, with D possibly being TRBD1 (6 bases). Per the germline V gene, CDR1 is KGHSH and CDR2 is LQKENI. V lost 2 bases and J lost 4, with 8 bases in between. The CDR3 contains 13 residues. The full variable domain, its missing parts supplied by reference TRBV18 and TRBJ1-2, is NAGVMQNPRHLVRRRGQEARLRCSPMKGHSHVYWYRQLPEEGLKFMVYLQKENIIDESGMPKERFSAEFPKEGPSILRIQQVVRGDSAAYFCASSPTGTYGYTFGSGTRLTVV.

The chain joins TRBV4-1 to TRBJ2-7; TRBD2 matches 10 bases. This CDR3 has 19 amino acids. The junction had 12 bases not matched to a gene; V was cut back by 0 bases and J by 1 base. The germline V gene has CDR1 MGHRA and CDR2 YSYEKL. The DNA for the CDR3 is TGCGCCAGCAGCCAAGATCAGAGTAGCGGGAGGTTAATTTCCTACGAGCAGTACTTC. Its translation is CASSQDQSSGRLISYEQYF.

The chain employs TRBV7-2 and TRBJ2-5; 9 nucleotides align to TRBD2. Germline CDR1 and CDR2: SGHTA and FQGNSA. J was trimmed by 5 bases and V by 6 bases; bases with no gene match: 13. The CDR3 has 16 amino acids. CDR3 coding DNA: TGTGCCAGCAGTCAAGGGACTGCGGGAGGGCGGGAGACCCAGTACTTC. It codes for CASSQGTAGGRETQYF. The entire variable domain, with the rest obtained from reference TRBV7-2 and TRBJ2-5, is as follows: GAGVSQSPSNKVTEKGKDVELRCDPISGHTALYWYRQSLGQGLEFLIYFQGNSAPDKSGLPSDRFSAERTGGSVSTLTIQRTQQEDSAVYLCASSQGTAGGRETQYFGPGTRLLVL.

The V and J genes are TRBV5-6 and TRBJ2-1, with TRBD2 as a possible D gene (6 bases). Trimming took 3 bases from V and 5 from J, leaving 15 bases between them. The CDR3 covers 15 residues. Germline V gene sequence: CDR1 SGHDT, CDR2 YYEEEE. CDR3 nucleotide sequence: TGTGCCAGCAGCTACTCTGCGGGGCCTAACAATGAGCAGTTCTTC. This encodes CASSYSAGPNNEQFF. The whole variable domain, remainder taken from reference TRBV5-6 and TRBJ2-1, is DAGVTQSPTHLIKTRGQQVTLRCSPKSGHDTVSWYQQALGQGPQFIFQYYEEEERQRGNFPDRFSGHQFPNYSSELNVNALLLGDSALYLCASSYSAGPNNEQFFGPGTRLTVL.

The chain links TRBV2 to TRBJ1-2, with 7 bases matching TRBD1. Trimming cost V 3 bases and J 4 bases; bases outside gene matches: 8. Germline lookup yields CDR1 SNHLY and CDR2 FYNNEI. The CDR3 contains 15 residues. CDR3 DNA: TGTGCCAGCAGTGAGAATGGAGGGGGCGGCTATGGCTACACCTTC. It translates to CASSENGGGGYGYTF.

V is TRBV2 and J is TRBJ2-2; D unresolved. This CDR3 region has 15 residues. Germline lookup yields CDR1 SNHLY and CDR2 FYNNEI. V dropped 0 bases and J dropped 4 bases, with 9 bases sitting between them. The CDR3 nucleotides read TGTGCCAGCAGTGAAGCGCTTTTGAGCACCGGGGAGCTGTTTTTT. This encodes CASSEALLSTGELFF.

The chain uses TRBV7-9 and TRBJ2-3; 12 nucleotides line up with TRBD2. The ends lost 0 bases at V and 3 bases at J; junction bases unmatched: 4. Germline CDR1 is SEHNR and CDR2 is FQNEAQ (reference sequence). The CDR3 runs 17 residues. The CDR3 bases are TGTGCCAGCAGCTTAGCCCTAGCGGGAGGGCTTACAGATACGCAGTATTTT. Amino acid sequence: CASSLALAGGLTDTQYF.

The J gene is TRBJ2-7, the V gene TRBV7-8, with 10 bases that match TRBD2. The germline V gene has CDR1 SGHVS and CDR2 FQNEAQ. Trimming removed 1 base from V and 4 bases from J; junction bases left unmatched: 7. CDR3 length: 16 amino acids. CDR3 in amino acids: CASSLVASGSWYEQYF. CDR3 nucleotide sequence: TGTGCCAGCAGCTTAGTGGCTAGCGGGAGCTGGTACGAGCAGTACTTC.

J is TRBJ2-1 and V is TRBV5-1, with a tentative D call TRBD1 (6 bases). This CDR3 is 14 amino acids long. Trimming removed 5 bases from V and 6 bases from J, with 15 bases in between. Germline V CDR1 and CDR2: SGHRS, YFSETQ. CDR3 in amino acids: CASRVGGVPNEQFF. In DNA form, the CDR3 reads TGCGCCAGCAGGGTAGGGGGAGTACCCAATGAGCAGTTCTTC.

This rearrangement joins TRBV19 to TRBJ2-4; the match to TRBD2 covers 8 bases. J was trimmed by 7 bases and V by 7 bases; bases with no gene match: 6. The germline V gene has CDR1 LNHDA and CDR2 SQIVND (reference sequence). The length of the CDR3 is 13 residues. The chain's CDR3 is CASTPGGVNIQYF. The CDR3 bases are TGTGCCAGTACTCCCGGGGGGGTGAACATTCAGTACTTC.